These 23 T cell receptor beta chains share one sample of origin, sequenced in a study of T-cell reconstitution after alpha-beta-depleted transplantation in children. Library preparation (for TCRbeta) was performed with unique molecular identifiers. TCRdb reprocessed the PCR reads with MiXCR, giving one entry per CDR3 protein. The sample contains 500,000 to 600,000 distinct CDR3 sequences, about a sixth of which appear only once. The sample here was PBMCs from the stem cell graft donor, taken from the stem cell graft. These receptors originate from a human donor who donated a stem cell graft to a child with acute lymphoblastic leukemia.

This chain joins TRBV15 and TRBJ2-7; the D gene is possibly TRBD1 (6 bases). The CDR3 consists of 15 residues. V lost 0 bases and J lost 1, with 10 bases in between. Germline V gene lookup returns CDR1 LNHNV and CDR2 YYDKDF (reference sequence). In DNA form, the CDR3 reads TGTGCCACCAGCAGAGAAGGGGGTTTGTCCTACGAGCAGTACTTC. Protein product: CATSREGGLSYEQYF.

Only a few counts were recorded for this clonotype. This chain connects TRBV12-3 or TRBV12-4 to TRBJ2-5; 8 bases are a match to TRBD2. V trimming: 8 bases; J trimming: 1 base; junction bases outside the gene matches: 3. CDR3 length: 13 residues. The CDR3 reads CASGRGGQETQYF. CDR3 DNA sequence: TGTGCCAGCGGACGGGGGGGCCAAGAGACCCAGTACTTC.

This clonotype has ten or more counts. The CDR3 is CASSGSIRGGGYTF. CDR3 bases: TGTGCCAGCAGCGGGTCAATACGGGGCGGTGGCTACACCTTC. This chain connects TRBV9 to TRBJ1-2, with D perhaps matching TRBD1 (5 bases). This CDR3 has 14 amino acids. V lost 3 bases, J lost 7 bases, and 16 bases lay in between. Germline V gene data show CDR1 as SGDLS and CDR2 as YYNGEE.

The sample holds a few counts of this clonotype. The chain joins TRBV20-1 to TRBJ2-2; D perhaps matches TRBD2 (6 bases). Looked up from germline, CDR1 is DFQATT and CDR2 is SNEGSKA (reference sequence). V gave up 0 bases and J gave up 2 bases, with 13 bases separating them. The CDR3 covers 16 residues. The CDR3 sequence: CSARDYRGDNTGELFF. In nucleotides, the CDR3 is TGCAGTGCTAGAGATTACCGCGGGGATAACACCGGGGAGCTGTTTTTT.

V gene TRBV7-3 combines with J gene TRBJ1-1; 8 bases are a match to TRBD1. J lost 0 bases, V lost 3 bases, and 3 bases had no gene match. The germline V gene encodes CDR1 SGHTA and CDR2 FQGTGA. The CDR3 contains 15 residues. CDR3 nucleotide sequence: TGTGCCAGCAGCTTCATGACAGGGGTGAACACTGAAGCTTTCTTT. This encodes CASSFMTGVNTEAFF.

V is TRBV12-3 or TRBV12-4 and J is TRBJ1-5, with 10 bases lining up with TRBD1. The CDR3 loop spans 15 amino acids. Trimming took 5 bases from V and 6 from J; bases not matched to a gene: 7. CDR3 nucleotide sequence: TGTGCCAGCAGTCCAGACAGGGGGCTGGTTCAGCCCCAGCATTTT. Encoded protein: CASSPDRGLVQPQHF.

The chain links TRBV2 to TRBJ1-2, with no clear D. The CDR3 is 14 amino acids. The germline V gene encodes CDR1 SNHLY and CDR2 FYNNEI. The V gene lost 2 bases and the J gene lost 4 bases, with 11 bases spanning the gap. In nucleotides, the CDR3 is TGTGCCAGCAGTGAAAGGGCAGCCGCCTATGGCTACACCTTC. Protein: CASSERAAAYGYTF.

This clonotype occurred a few times. The rearrangement links TRBV12-3 or TRBV12-4 to TRBJ1-1; possibly TRBD1 for D (5 bases). The CDR3 is made up of 15 amino acids. With 4 bases removed from V and 4 bases from J, the gap between germline ends came to 16 bases. In DNA, the CDR3 is TGTGCCAGCAGTTCCGGTGGGACCCTGGCCACTGAAGCTTTCTTT. As protein: CASSSGGTLATEAFF.

The CDR3 region has the DNA TGTGCCAGCAGCTCAGATGAAAACAGGGCAGGTCACGAGCAGTACTTC. Translated, it gives CASSSDENRAGHEQYF. The chain joins TRBV9 to TRBJ2-7; possible D gene TRBD1, 6 bases. Trimming took 4 bases from V and 5 from J, leaving 22 bases between them. The CDR3 is made up of 16 amino acids. The germline V gene encodes CDR1 SGDLS and CDR2 YYNGEE.

This chain connects TRBV7-9 to TRBJ2-2, with TRBD1 matching 12 bases. Germline CDR1 reads SEHNR; CDR2 reads FQNEAQ (reference sequence). This CDR3 spans 17 amino acids. V gave up 3 bases and J gave up 6 bases; unmatched junction bases: 8. This CDR3 reads CASSFRDRGRKAGELFF. In nucleotides, the CDR3 is TGTGCCAGCAGCTTCCGGGACAGGGGGCGCAAAGCCGGGGAGCTGTTTTTT.

The chain uses TRBV27 and TRBJ2-1, with D tentatively TRBD2 (5 bases). V lost 2 bases to trimming and J lost 0 bases, with 11 bases between them. This CDR3 comprises 16 residues. Germline V gives CDR1 MNHEY, CDR2 SMNVEV (reference sequence). The CDR3 nucleotides are TGTGCCAGCAGTTTACGCCTAGCCCCCTCCTACAATGAGCAGTTCTTC. It specifies CASSLRLAPSYNEQFF.

Notes on this clonotype: The junction departs from the called germline gene at one end, perhaps through a read error. This rearrangement joins TRBV12-3 or TRBV12-4 to TRBJ2-1; D unclear. The CDR3 is 13 residues long. CDR3 in DNA: TGTGCCAGCAGTTTAGCGGGTCACAATGACCAGTTCTTC. It yields the protein CASSLAGHNDQFF.

This clonotype appeared a few times. The chain couples TRBV7-6 to TRBJ1-3, with D unclear. The CDR3 is made up of 20 amino acids. Germline V gene sequence: CDR1 SGHVS, CDR2 FNYEAQ. V lost 4 bases and J 0 bases, leaving 25 bases between the germline ends. The CDR3 DNA reads TGTGCCAGCAGCTACTTATACAATGGACGGAGCAGGAACTCTGGAAACACCATATATTTT. This sequence encodes CASSYLYNGRSRNSGNTIYF. The full variable domain, rest sourced from reference TRBV7-6 and TRBJ1-3, is GAGVSQSPRYKVTKRGQDVALRCDPISGHVSLYWYRQALGQGPEFLTYFNYEAQQDKSGLPNDRFSAERPEGSISTLTIQRTEQRDSAMYRCASSYLYNGRSRNSGNTIYFGEGSWLTVV.

Here the CDR3 DNA reads TGCGCCAGCAGCTTTAGACAGGGGGCTTCCGCCGGGGAGCTGTTTTTT. This sequence encodes CASSFRQGASAGELFF. V gene TRBV5-1 combines with J gene TRBJ2-2, with 10 bases identical to TRBD1. The CDR3 has 16 amino acids. Germline trimming cut 2 bases from V and 6 bases from J; bases unmatched to any gene: 7. CDR1 is SGHRS, CDR2 YFSETQ, per germline.

This chain links TRBV6-1 with TRBJ2-1; D gene unclear. This CDR3 contains 16 residues. Trimming stripped 1 base from V and 4 bases from J, with 14 bases between. Germline V gene sequence: CDR1 MNHNS, CDR2 SASEGT. The CDR3 DNA sequence: TGTGCCAGCAGTGAAGGGGTTAAAGTTCCTTACAATGAGCAGTTCTTC. It specifies CASSEGVKVPYNEQFF.

This clonotype was observed many times. The chain combines TRBV3-1 with TRBJ2-7, with D unclear. The CDR3 has 11 amino acids. The germline V gene encodes CDR1 LGHDT and CDR2 YNNKEL (reference sequence). V lost 8 bases and J lost 0, with 5 bases in between. CDR3 sequence reads: CASSRSYEQYF. DNA of the CDR3: TGTGCCAGCTCCCGCTCCTACGAGCAGTACTTC.

This chain links TRBV28 with TRBJ1-1; D is possibly TRBD1 (6 bases). There are 15 residues in the CDR3. V was pared by 3 bases and J by 1 base, with 12 bases between. Germline loops: CDR1 MDHEN, CDR2 SYDVKM. As DNA, the CDR3 is TGTGCCAGCAGTTTTAAGCCAGGGGAGAACACTGAAGCTTTCTTT. This sequence encodes CASSFKPGENTEAFF.

This clonotype was counted only a few times. This sequence joins TRBV11-2 and TRBJ2-1, with unresolved D. Germline V lookup: CDR1 SGHAT, CDR2 FQNNGV. Trimming shortened V by 1 base and J by 6 bases, and 10 bases separated the two germline ends. This CDR3 has 14 amino acids. CDR3 sequence reads: CASSLAPPGNEQFF. CDR3 coding DNA: TGTGCCAGCAGCTTAGCCCCCCCCGGCAATGAGCAGTTCTTC.

This rearrangement joins TRBV29-1 to TRBJ2-7, with D perhaps TRBD2 (5 bases). Germline values: CDR1 SQVTM, CDR2 ANQGSEA. CDR3 length equals 15 residues. The ends were cut back, 0 bases at V and 2 bases at J, with 14 bases in the middle. As DNA, the CDR3 is TGCAGCGTTGAAGATTGGCTAGCCGACACCTACGAGCAGTACTTC. This translates into CSVEDWLADTYEQYF.

CDR3 sequence reads: CSVIWGRDQPQHF. CDR3 DNA: TGCAGCGTTATCTGGGGTCGAGATCAGCCCCAGCATTTT. The V call is TRBV29-1, the J call TRBJ1-5; D is undetermined. Between the trimmed V and J ends, which lost 5 bases and 5 bases, there was a span of 13 bases. CDR1 SQVTM and CDR2 ANQGSEA come from the germline V gene. CDR3 length: 13 residues.

The V call is TRBV6-1, the J call TRBJ2-7, with 10 bases identical to TRBD2. Germline V gene data show CDR1 as MNHNS and CDR2 as SASEGT. V shed 6 bases and J 2 bases; nucleotides not matched to a gene: 10. This CDR3 is 16 amino acids long. In DNA form, the CDR3 reads TGTGCCAGCAGCGCCCCGGGACTAGCGAGACCCTACGAGCAGTACTTC. Residues: CASSAPGLARPYEQYF.

The chain uses TRBV20-1 and TRBJ2-7, with no clear D. V dropped 4 bases and J dropped 4 bases, with 8 bases sitting between them. The CDR3 runs 11 residues. Germline-derived CDR1 and CDR2 are DFQATT and SNEGSKA (reference sequence). The CDR3 loop is CSAKDDYEQYF. DNA of the CDR3: TGCAGTGCTAAAGACGATTACGAGCAGTACTTC.

This chain connects TRBV27 to TRBJ2-5; TRBD2 matches at 7 bases. The CDR3 totals 15 residues. Germline values: CDR1 MNHEY, CDR2 SMNVEV (reference sequence). V was pared by 3 bases and J by 4 bases, with 8 bases of the junction left unmatched. The CDR3 nucleotides are TGTGCCAGCAGTTTGGCTGGGAGGGCGCGAGAGACCCAGTACTTC. Its translation is CASSLAGRARETQYF.